This T cell receptor (beta chain) stems from a study of memory CD4+ T cells and cytomegalovirus serostatus. Regarding this clone: Its antigen is not identified.

V was trimmed by 2 bases and J by 9 bases, leaving 14 bases between them. Germline assignment: CDR1 SGHDN and CDR2 FVKESK. This CDR3 comprises 14 residues. The sort gate was single viable CD3+CD4+CD8-CD45RO+ cells for memory CD4+ T cells. How the authors handled the data: Out-of-frame sequences were removed, leaving 2,000,000 or so distinct TCRbeta sequences. TCRdb's table, derived via immunoSEQ multiplex PCR, lists solely in-frame clones and lacks some. The V and J calls and clone size were taken over from that table, and D and trimming were inferred from the DNA. Here the sample spans 38,000 or so clones, roughly three quarters being singletons. The study, taken as a whole, reports: Suggested: most of the CMV-linked TCR signature lies in CD4+ memory cells.

The genes are TRBV14 and TRBJ2-1; D possibly corresponds to TRBD1 (5 bases). The sequence came from an adult in good health and CMV-seronegative. The sequenced material came from memory CD4+ T cells from blood. The DNA for the CDR3 is TGTGCCAGCAGCCAATATCCAGGGCTGAGTGAGCAGTTCTTC. Its translation is CASSQYPGLSEQFF. Together with reference TRBV14 and TRBJ2-1, the CDR3 gives the full variable domain: EAGVTQFPSHSVIEKGQTVTLRCDPISGHDNLYWYRRVMGKEIKFLLHFVKESKQDESGMPNNRFLAERTGGTYSTLKVQPAELEDSGVYFCASSQYPGLSEQFFGPGTRLTVL.